This TCR beta chain was obtained from a study of T cell changes during pregnancy in multiple sclerosis. The CDR3 sequence is 15 residues long. V was pared by 4 bases and J by 1 base, with 10 bases between. Germline V gene data show CDR1 as ENHRY and CDR2 as SYGVKD. Using immunoSEQ multiplex PCR, the repertoire was profiled, and TCRdb retains in-frame clones only, with some absent. The data hold under 50,000 clones, with 93% observed a single time. This chain joins TRBV10-3 and TRBJ1-4; no clear D gene. This material consisted of CD8+ T cells from peripheral blood mononuclear cells, taken in the third trimester of pregnancy. This sequence was found in a female donor with multiple sclerosis, enrolled in a pregnancy study. The CDR3 protein is CAISGGLGTNEKLFF. CDR3 nucleotides: TGTGCCATCAGTGGCGGGTTGGGAACTAATGAAAAACTGTTTTTT.